This T cell receptor beta chain was observed in a study of PD-L1 blockade in urothelial cancer. Study context: Atezolizumab was started by patients in 2014 at 1,200 mg intravenously every 3 weeks. Of approximately 29 patients, approximately 23 were males with bladder-origin urothelial cancer.

From germline, CDR1 is SGHRS and CDR2 YFSETQ. This CDR3 has 15 amino acids. Trimming left V 0 bases short and J 2 bases short, with 12 bases between. Repertoires were generated with immunoSEQ multiplex PCR, while TCRdb's copy carries only in-frame clones and drops some. The table records some 15,000 clones, approximately 88% of them present only once. The source material was PBMCs, sampled around atezolizumab (anti-PD-L1) treatment. The chain carries TRBV5-1 and TRBJ2-7; D unresolved. This sequence originates from a man aged 65 to 79 with urothelial cancer. CDR3 DNA: TGCGCCAGCAGCTTGGCGCCGACAAATGCCTACGAGCAGTACTTC. Encoded protein: CASSLAPTNAYEQYF.